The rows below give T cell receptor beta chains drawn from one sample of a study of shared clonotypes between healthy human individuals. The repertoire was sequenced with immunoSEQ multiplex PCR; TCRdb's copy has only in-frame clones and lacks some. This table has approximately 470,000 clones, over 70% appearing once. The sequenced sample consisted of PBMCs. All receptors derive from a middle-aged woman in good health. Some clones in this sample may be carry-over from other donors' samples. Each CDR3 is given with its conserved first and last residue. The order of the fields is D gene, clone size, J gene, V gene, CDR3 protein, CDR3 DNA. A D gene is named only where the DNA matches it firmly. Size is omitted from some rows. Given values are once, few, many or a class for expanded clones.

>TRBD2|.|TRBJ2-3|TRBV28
CASSFYKRESDTQYF
TGTGCCAGCAGTTTTTACAAGCGGGAGTCAGATACGCAGTATTTT
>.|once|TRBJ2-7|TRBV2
CASSGAIELLEQYF
TGTGCCAGCAGTGGAGCGATCGAGCTCCTGGAGCAGTACTTC
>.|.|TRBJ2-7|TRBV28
CASTGRHGAYEQYF
TGTGCCAGCACGGGACGGCACGGAGCCTACGAGCAGTACTTC
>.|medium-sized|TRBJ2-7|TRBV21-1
CASSKLRGPLRGTYEQYF
TGTGCCAGCAGCAAACTTCGGGGACCCTTAAGGGGTACCTACGAGCAGTACTTC
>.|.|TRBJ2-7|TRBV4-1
CASSQGIFTDGSSYEQYF
TGCGCCAGCAGCCAAGGGATTTTCACCGACGGAAGCTCCTACGAGCAGTACTTC
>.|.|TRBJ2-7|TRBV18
CASSPQGPAYEQYF
TGTGCCAGCTCACCCCAAGGACCCGCCTACGAGCAGTACTTC
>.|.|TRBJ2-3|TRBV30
CAWSVQLGIPDTQYF
TGTGCCTGGAGTGTACAGCTTGGGATCCCAGATACGCAGTATTTT
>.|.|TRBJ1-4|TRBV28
CATVSQGLTTNEKLFF
TGTGCCACGGTCTCGCAGGGTTTAACAACTAATGAAAAACTGTTTTTT
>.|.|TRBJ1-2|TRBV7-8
CASSLERGSHGYTF
TGTGCCAGCAGCTTAGAGCGGGGTTCGCATGGCTACACCTTC
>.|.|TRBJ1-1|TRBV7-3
CASSLLGGPGDTEAFF
TGTGCCAGCAGTCTTCTTGGGGGACCGGGGGACACTGAAGCTTTCTTT
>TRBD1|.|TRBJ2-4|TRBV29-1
CSARQGVENIQYF
TGCAGCGCAAGACAGGGGGTAGAAAACATTCAGTACTTC
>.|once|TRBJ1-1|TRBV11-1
CASSFGDNTEAFF
TGTGCCAGCAGCTTTGGGGACAACACTGAAGCTTTCTTT
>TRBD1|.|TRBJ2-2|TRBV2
CASRLTGTGELFF
TGTGCCAGCAGGCTGACAGGGACCGGGGAGCTGTTTTTT
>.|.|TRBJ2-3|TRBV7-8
CASSLVNPDTQYF
TGTGCCAGCAGCTTAGTTAACCCAGATACGCAGTATTTT
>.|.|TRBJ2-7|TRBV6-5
CASGISYEQYF
TGTGCCAGCGGTATCTCCTACGAGCAGTACTTC
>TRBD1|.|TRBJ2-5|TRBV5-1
CASSLEGQLYF
TGCGCCAGCAGCTTGGAGGGACAGCTTTACTTC
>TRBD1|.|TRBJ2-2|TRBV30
CAWCQTGWGGELFF
TGTGCCTGGTGTCAGACAGGGTGGGGCGGGGAGCTGTTTTTT
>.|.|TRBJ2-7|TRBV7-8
CASSSTPRHFYEQYF
TGTGCCAGCAGCTCAACCCCGAGACACTTCTACGAGCAGTACTTC
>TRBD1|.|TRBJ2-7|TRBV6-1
CASRKGGQRSYEQYF
TGTGCCAGCAGGAAAGGGGGACAGCGTTCCTACGAGCAGTACTTC
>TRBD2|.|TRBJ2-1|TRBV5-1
CASSRPLADSYNEQFF
TGCGCCAGCAGCCGGCCACTAGCGGACTCCTACAATGAGCAGTTCTTC
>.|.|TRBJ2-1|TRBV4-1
CASSQGRPGTPSYNEQFF
TGCGCCAGCAGCCAAGGTAGGCCAGGGACCCCTTCCTACAATGAGCAGTTCTTC
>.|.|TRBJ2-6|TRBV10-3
CAISEGGAGANVLTF
TGTGCCATCAGTGAAGGCGGCGCTGGGGCCAACGTCCTGACTTTC
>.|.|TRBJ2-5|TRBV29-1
CSVAGRAGQETQYF
TGCAGCGTTGCCGGACGTGCAGGGCAAGAGACCCAGTACTTC
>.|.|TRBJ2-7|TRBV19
CASSIGGSYEQYF
TGTGCCAGTAGTATCGGGGGATCCTACGAGCAGTACTTC
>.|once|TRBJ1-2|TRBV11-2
CASSSYRAKDYGYTF
TGTGCCAGCAGCTCATACAGGGCGAAGGACTATGGCTACACCTTC
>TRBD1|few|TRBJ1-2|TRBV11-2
CASSLTSPTGVPTF
TGTGCCAGCAGCCTGACGTCCCCAACAGGGGTTCCCACCTTC
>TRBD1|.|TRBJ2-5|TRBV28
CASSPGPGQWEETQYF
TGTGCCAGCAGTCCGGGTCCGGGACAGTGGGAAGAGACCCAGTACTTC
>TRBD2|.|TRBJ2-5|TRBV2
CASSARLANQETQYF
TGTGCCAGCAGCGCGCGACTAGCGAACCAAGAGACCCAGTACTTC
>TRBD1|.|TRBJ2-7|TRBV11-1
CASSLTGQGSYEQYF
TGTGCCAGCAGCTTAACGGGACAGGGTTCCTACGAGCAGTACTTC
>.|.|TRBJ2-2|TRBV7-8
CASSLKLANTGELFF
TGTGCCAGCAGCCTAAAGTTGGCTAACACCGGGGAGCTGTTTTTT
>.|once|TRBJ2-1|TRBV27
CASSFPDGDVGDNEQFF
TGTGCCAGCAGTTTCCCCGACGGGGATGTCGGGGACAATGAGCAGTTCTTC
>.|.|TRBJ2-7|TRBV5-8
CASSLVQVYEQYF
TGTGCCAGCAGCTTGGTACAGGTCTACGAGCAGTACTTC
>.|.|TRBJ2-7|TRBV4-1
CASSQGGEGHEQYF
TGCGCCAGCAGCCAAGGGGGAGAGGGACACGAGCAGTACTTC